The T cell receptor (beta chain) under discussion was sequenced for a study of OX40 agonist ivuxolimab in advanced cancers. The overall study: Three patients responded partially, comprising one with hepatocellular carcinoma and two with cutaneous melanoma.

The method was immunoSEQ multiplex PCR; TCRdb's version includes in-frame clones alone and lacks a portion of them. The profile covers more than 65,000 clones, with about 85% appearing a single time and approximately 0.78% taken by the ten largest. CDR1 MDHEN and CDR2 SYDVKM come from the germline V gene. This CDR3 contains 14 residues. Trimming stripped 2 bases from V and 8 bases from J, with 15 bases between. This clone was observed a handful of times. No antigen is known for it. Individuals having autoimmune disease history or systemic immunosuppression were not enrolled. Study findings and constraints: Among the lowest levels of clonal expansion were found in partial responders at 0.1-3.0 mg/kg.

The chain combines TRBV28 with TRBJ1-2; D is perhaps TRBD1 (5 bases). The sample here was CD4+ or CD8+ T cells sorted from blood, taken in a trial of the OX40 agonist ivuxolimab. This clonotype originated in an adult with an advanced solid tumor such as melanoma, head and neck, liver or kidney cancer. The CDR3 DNA is TGTGCCAGCAGTTTAGGGACCGACAAGAGAGGCTACACCTTC. Residues: CASSLGTDKRGYTF.